This T cell receptor (beta chain) was documented in a study of PD-1 blockade in classical Hodgkin lymphoma. About the research overall: The patients were dosed with nivolumab 3 mg/kg, infused intravenously every 2 weeks. Whole-study findings and limits: Diminished baseline TCR diversity has been reported in newly diagnosed patients relative to healthy donors. Unlike CD8+ TCR diversity, which did not rise significantly by C4D1, CD4+ TCR diversity did. Whoever responded completely had baseline diversity much like that seen in newly diagnosed patients.

Germline values: CDR1 SEHNR, CDR2 FQNEAQ (reference sequence). V was clipped by 5 bases and J by 0 bases, with 14 bases between them. The CDR3 has 16 amino acids. Patients all relapsed after autologous stem cell transplantation, and there was variation in brentuximab vedotin exposure. Data came from immunoSEQ multiplex PCR; TCRdb stores just in-frame clones and leaves some out. Of about 97,000 clones detected, approximately 83% appear once; the ten largest clones hold 9% to 15%. As to this clone: What it binds is not known.

The clonotype comes from a human donor with classical Hodgkin lymphoma. This specimen was peripheral blood mononuclear cells (PBMCs), taken at baseline. The V call is TRBV7-9, the J call TRBJ1-5, with unresolved D. The CDR3 coding sequence is TGTGCCAGCAGCCCGGGAGGAGTAGATAGCAATCAGCCCCAGCATTTT. This codes for CASSPGGVDSNQPQHF.